This T cell receptor (beta chain) is drawn from a study of cytomegalovirus exposure and HLA in healthy donors. Germline lookup yields CDR1 MGHRA and CDR2 YSYEKL. V lost 6 bases, J lost 6 bases, and 17 bases lay in between. This CDR3 contains 15 residues. Researchers ran the PCR with 60 Vbeta and 13 Jbeta primers. Assay: immunoSEQ multiplex PCR; the TCRdb copy retains only in-frame clones and omits some. The sample yields tens of thousands of clones, more than 85% seen once. This chain connects TRBV4-1 to TRBJ2-2; the D gene is possibly TRBD1 (6 bases). This TCR derives from a woman aged 18-35 years in good health and CMV-seronegative. The material sequenced was PBMCs. CDR3 in DNA: TGCGCCAGCAGGCCCACAGGGAACGGGGCCGGGGAGCTGTTTTTT. Translated, it gives CASRPTGNGAGELFF.